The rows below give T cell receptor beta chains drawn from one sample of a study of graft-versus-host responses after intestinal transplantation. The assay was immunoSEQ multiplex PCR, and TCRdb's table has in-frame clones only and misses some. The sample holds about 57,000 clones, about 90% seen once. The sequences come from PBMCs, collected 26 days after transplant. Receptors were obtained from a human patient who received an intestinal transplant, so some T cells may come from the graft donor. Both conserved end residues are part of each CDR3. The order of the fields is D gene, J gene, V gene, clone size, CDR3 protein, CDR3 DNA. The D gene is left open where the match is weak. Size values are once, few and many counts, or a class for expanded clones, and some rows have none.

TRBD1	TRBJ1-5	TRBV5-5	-	CASSLRDRDQPQHF	TGTGCCAGCAGCTTGCGGGACAGGGATCAGCCCCAGCATTTT
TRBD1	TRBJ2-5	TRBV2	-	CASAGGRVDF	TGTGCCAGCGCAGGGGGACGTGTTGACTTC
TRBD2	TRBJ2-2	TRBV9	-	CASSVNPGLAAGELFF	TGTGCCAGCAGCGTGAATCCGGGACTAGCGGCCGGGGAGCTGTTTTTT
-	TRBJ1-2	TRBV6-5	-	CASSYEGSYGYTF	TGTGCCAGCAGTTATGAGGGAAGCTATGGCTACACCTTC
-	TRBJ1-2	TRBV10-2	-	CASSESTRKGSGGYTF	TGCGCCAGCAGTGAGTCGACTCGAAAAGGGAGTGGAGGCTACACCTTC
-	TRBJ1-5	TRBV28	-	CASSLFHREGSNQPQHF	TGTGCCAGCAGTTTATTCCACAGGGAGGGTAGCAATCAGCCCCAGCATTTT
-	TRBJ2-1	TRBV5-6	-	CASSPTRPQTKDQDNEQFF	TGTGCCAGCAGCCCAACTAGGCCTCAGACCAAAGATCAGGACAATGAGCAGTTCTTC
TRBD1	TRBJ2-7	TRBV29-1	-	CSVIGQGWPYEQYF	TGCAGCGTTATTGGACAGGGTTGGCCCTACGAGCAGTACTTC
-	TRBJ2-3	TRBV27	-	CASSLLEGTDTQYF	TGTGCCAGCAGTTTATTGGAGGGGACAGATACGCAGTATTTT
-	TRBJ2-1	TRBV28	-	CASKAGHPGEQFF	TGTGCCAGCAAGGCGGGCCACCCGGGTGAGCAGTTCTTC
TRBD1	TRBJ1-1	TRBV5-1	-	CASSFFSGTGEGEAFF	TGCGCCAGCAGCTTTTTCTCCGGGACAGGGGAGGGTGAAGCTTTCTTT
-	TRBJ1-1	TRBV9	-	CASSVSGNTEAFF	TGTGCCAGCAGCGTATCAGGAAACACTGAAGCTTTCTTT
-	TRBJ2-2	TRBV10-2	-	CASSETGTNTGELFF	TGCGCCAGCAGTGAGACAGGGACGAACACCGGGGAGCTGTTTTTT
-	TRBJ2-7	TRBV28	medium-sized	CASAAYEQYF	TGTGCCAGCGCAGCCTACGAGCAGTACTTC
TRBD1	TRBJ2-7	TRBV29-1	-	CSVTNYRGSTYEQYF	TGCAGCGTAACCAATTACAGGGGATCCACCTACGAGCAGTACTTC
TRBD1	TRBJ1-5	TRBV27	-	CASSPGTGVSQPQHF	TGTGCCAGCAGCCCCGGGACAGGGGTAAGTCAGCCCCAGCATTTT
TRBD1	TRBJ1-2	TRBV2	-	CASSDRGAIYGYTF	TGTGCCAGCAGTGACAGGGGGGCCATCTATGGCTACACCTTC
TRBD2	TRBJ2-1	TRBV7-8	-	CASSRAGGSYNEQFF	TGTGCCAGCAGCCGGGCGGGGGGCTCCTACAATGAGCAGTTCTTC
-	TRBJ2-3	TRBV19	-	CATSAVAVNTDTQYF	TGTGCCACTAGTGCGGTCGCGGTGAATACAGATACGCAGTATTTT
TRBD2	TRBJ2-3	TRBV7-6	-	CASSRLAGSTDTQYF	TGTGCCAGCAGCCGACTAGCGGGTAGCACAGATACGCAGTATTTT
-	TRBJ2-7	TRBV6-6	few	CASSSQDTQLYEQYF	TGTGCCAGCAGTTCCCAGGACACCCAGCTCTACGAGCAGTACTTC
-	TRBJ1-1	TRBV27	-	CASSWGRDTEAFF	TGTGCCAGCAGCTGGGGGAGGGACACTGAAGCTTTCTTT
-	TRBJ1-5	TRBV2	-	CASSDYENQPQHF	TGTGCCAGCAGTGATTACGAGAATCAGCCCCAGCATTTT